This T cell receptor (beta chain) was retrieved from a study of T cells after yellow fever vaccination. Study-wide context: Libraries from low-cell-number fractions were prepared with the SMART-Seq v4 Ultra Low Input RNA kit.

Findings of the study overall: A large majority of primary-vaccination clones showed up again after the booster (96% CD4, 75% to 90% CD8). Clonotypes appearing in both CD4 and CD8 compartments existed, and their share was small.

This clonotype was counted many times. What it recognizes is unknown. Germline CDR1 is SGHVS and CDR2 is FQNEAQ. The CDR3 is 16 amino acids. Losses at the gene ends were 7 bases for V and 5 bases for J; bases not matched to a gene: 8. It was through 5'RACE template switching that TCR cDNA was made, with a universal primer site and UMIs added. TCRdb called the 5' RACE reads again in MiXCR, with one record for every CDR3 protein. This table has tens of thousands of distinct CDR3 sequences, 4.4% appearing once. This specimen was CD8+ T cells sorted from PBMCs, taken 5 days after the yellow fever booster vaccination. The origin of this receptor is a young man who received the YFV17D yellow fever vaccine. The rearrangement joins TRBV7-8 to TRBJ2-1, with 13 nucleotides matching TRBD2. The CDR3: CASNSFGTSGNNEQFF. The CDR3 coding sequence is TGTGCCAGCAATTCTTTCGGGACTAGCGGGAACAATGAGCAGTTCTTC.